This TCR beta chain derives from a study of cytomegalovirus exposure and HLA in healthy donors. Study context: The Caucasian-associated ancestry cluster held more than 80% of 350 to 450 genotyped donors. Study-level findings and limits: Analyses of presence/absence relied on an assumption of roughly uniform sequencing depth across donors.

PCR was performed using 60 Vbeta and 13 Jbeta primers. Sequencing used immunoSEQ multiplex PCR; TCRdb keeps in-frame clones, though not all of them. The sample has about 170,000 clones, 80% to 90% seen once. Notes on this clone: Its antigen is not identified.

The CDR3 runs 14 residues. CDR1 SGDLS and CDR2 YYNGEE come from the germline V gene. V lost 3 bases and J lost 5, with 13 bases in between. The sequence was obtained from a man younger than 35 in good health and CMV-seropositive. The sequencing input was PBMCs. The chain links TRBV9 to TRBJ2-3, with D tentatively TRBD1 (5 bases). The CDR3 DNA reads TGTGCCAGCAGCGGACCGGACACCAAAGATACGCAGTATTTT. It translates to CASSGPDTKDTQYF. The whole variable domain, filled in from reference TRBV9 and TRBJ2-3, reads DSGVTQTPKHLITATGQRVTLRCSPRSGDLSVYWYQQSLDQGLQFLIQYYNGEERAKGNILERFSAQQFPDLHSELNLSSLELGDSALYFCASSGPDTKDTQYFGPGTRLTVL.